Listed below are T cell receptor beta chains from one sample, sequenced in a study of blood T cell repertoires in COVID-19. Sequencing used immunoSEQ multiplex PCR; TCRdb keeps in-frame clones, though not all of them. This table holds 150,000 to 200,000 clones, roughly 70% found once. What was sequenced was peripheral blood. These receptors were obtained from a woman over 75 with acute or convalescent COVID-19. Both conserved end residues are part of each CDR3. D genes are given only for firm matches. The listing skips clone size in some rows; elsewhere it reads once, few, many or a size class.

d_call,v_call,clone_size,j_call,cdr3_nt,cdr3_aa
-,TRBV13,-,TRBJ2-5,TGTGCCAGCAGCTTATTCTTAGGGATCAACGGGAAAGAAACCCAGTACTTC,CASSLFLGINGKETQYF
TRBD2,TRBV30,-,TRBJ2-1,TGTGCCTGGAGTTCTCCCCCGGGGCTAGCGGGTTACAATGAGCAGTTCTTC,CAWSSPPGLAGYNEQFF
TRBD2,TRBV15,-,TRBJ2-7,TGTGCCACCAGCAGAGGAACCCCTAGTCGTGGCGGGAGGGACGAGCAGTACTTC,CATSRGTPSRGGRDEQYF
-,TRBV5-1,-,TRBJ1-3,TGCGCCAGCAGCTTGGATCAGGGTGCGGGAAACACCATATATTTT,CASSLDQGAGNTIYF
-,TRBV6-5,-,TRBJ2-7,TGTGCCAGCAGGCGAGAAAACAGCGGACCCTACGAGCAGTACTTC,CASRRENSGPYEQYF
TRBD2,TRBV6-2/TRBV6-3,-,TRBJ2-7,TGTGCCAGCAGTTACTCACTAGCGGGAAATTACGAGCAGTACTTC,CASSYSLAGNYEQYF
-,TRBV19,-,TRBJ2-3,TGTGCCAGTAGTATGGGACAACCAGACACAGATACGCAGTATTTT,CASSMGQPDTDTQYF
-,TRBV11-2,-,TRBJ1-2,TGTGCCAGCAACCCAGAGGGATTTAACTATGGCTACACCTTC,CASNPEGFNYGYTF
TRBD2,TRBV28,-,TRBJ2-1,TGTGCCAGCAGCATCTCTAGCGGATTCAATGAGCAGTTCTTC,CASSISSGFNEQFF
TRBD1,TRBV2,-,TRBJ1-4,TGTGCCAGCCTCGGACAGGATAATGAAAAACTGTTTTTT,CASLGQDNEKLFF
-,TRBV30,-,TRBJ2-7,TGTGCCTGGAGTGGAGGTCAGTACGAGCAGTACTTC,CAWSGGQYEQYF
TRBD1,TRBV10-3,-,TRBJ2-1,TGTGCCATCAGGGGACAGGGCTCAAATGAGCAGTTCTTC,CAIRGQGSNEQFF
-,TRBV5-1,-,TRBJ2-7,TGCGCCAGCAGCAGCTCGATTAGCGGCACCTCCTACGAGCAGTACTTC,CASSSSISGTSYEQYF
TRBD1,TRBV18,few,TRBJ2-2,TGTGCCAGCTCAATGGACAGGAACGGGGAGCTGTTTTTT,CASSMDRNGELFF
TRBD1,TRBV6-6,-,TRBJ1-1,TGTGCCAGCAGTCGACGACAGGGTCCGATGAACACTGAAGCTTTCTTT,CASSRRQGPMNTEAFF
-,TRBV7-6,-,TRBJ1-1,TGTGCCAGCAGCTTAGTAAGTGTACACCCGCCTACTGAAGCTTTCTTT,CASSLVSVHPPTEAFF
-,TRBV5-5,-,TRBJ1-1,TGTGCCAGCAGCTTGGCAGGGATGGACACTGAAGCTTTCTTT,CASSLAGMDTEAFF
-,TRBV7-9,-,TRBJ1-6,TGTGCCAGCAGCTCCCAGGCAAACTCACCCCTCCACTTT,CASSSQANSPLHF
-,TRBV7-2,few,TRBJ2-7,TGTGCCAGCAGCTTATGGCGGCACTCCTACGAGCAGTACTTC,CASSLWRHSYEQYF
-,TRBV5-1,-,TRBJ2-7,TGCGCCAGCAGCTTCGGGCAGGGAACCTACGAGCAGTACTTC,CASSFGQGTYEQYF
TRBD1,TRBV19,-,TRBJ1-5,TGTGCCAGTAGTATGGGGACAGTTTTAAACAATCAGCCCCAGCATTTT,CASSMGTVLNNQPQHF
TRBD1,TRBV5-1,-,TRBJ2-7,TGCGCCAGCAGCAAGATCCCGGGACAGGGACACTACGAGCAGTACTTC,CASSKIPGQGHYEQYF
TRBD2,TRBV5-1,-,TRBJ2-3,TGCGCCAGCAGCTTCGGAACTAGCGGAAGCACAGATACGCAGTATTTT,CASSFGTSGSTDTQYF
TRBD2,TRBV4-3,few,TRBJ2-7,TGCGCCAGCAGCTTACCTAGCGGGAGGCCCTACGAGCAGTACTTC,CASSLPSGRPYEQYF
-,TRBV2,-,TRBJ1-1,TGTGCCAGCAGTGAATTCTCAACAGAAAACACTGAAGCTTTCTTT,CASSEFSTENTEAFF
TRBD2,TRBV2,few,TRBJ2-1,TGTGCCAGCAGGGAGACTAGCCCCGACAATGAGCAGTTCTTC,CASRETSPDNEQFF
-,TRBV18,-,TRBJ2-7,TGTGCCAGCTCCCAGGGTGGTACGGGCGAGCAGTACTTC,CASSQGGTGEQYF
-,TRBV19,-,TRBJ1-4,TGTGCCAGTAGTACCGGACTGGTATCAACTAATGAAAAACTGTTTTTT,CASSTGLVSTNEKLFF
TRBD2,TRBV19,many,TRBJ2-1,TGTGCCAGTAACGGGGGGGCCTACAATGAGCAGTTCTTC,CASNGGAYNEQFF
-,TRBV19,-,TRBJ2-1,TGTGCCAGTAGACCCACGGAGTTTGGCAATGAGCAGTTCTTC,CASRPTEFGNEQFF
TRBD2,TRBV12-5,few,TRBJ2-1,TGTGCTAGTGGTTTGACTACCCCCTTCCTAGCGGGAAAATCCTACAATGAGCAGTTCTTC,CASGLTTPFLAGKSYNEQFF
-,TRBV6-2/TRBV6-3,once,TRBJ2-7,TGTGCCAGCAGTCTCCCCGGAGTTTTTAACTACGAGCAGTACTTC,CASSLPGVFNYEQYF
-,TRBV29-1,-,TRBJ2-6,TGCAGCGTTGGGGCCGACTCTGGGGCCAACGTCCTGACTTTC,CSVGADSGANVLTF
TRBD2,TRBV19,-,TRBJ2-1,TGTGCCTCGCACCGGGCAGGCGGGAGGGTTTCGAATGAGCAGTTCTTC,CASHRAGGRVSNEQFF
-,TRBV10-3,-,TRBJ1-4,TGTGCCGCGTGCAGGGGTTTTGCGACTAATGAAAAACTGTTTTTT,CAACRGFATNEKLFF
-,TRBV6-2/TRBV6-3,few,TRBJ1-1,TGTGCCAGCAGCCCTCGCGGGGGGGACACTGAAGCTTTCTTT,CASSPRGGDTEAFF
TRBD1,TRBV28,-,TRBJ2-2,TGTGCCAGCAGAATACGACAGGGGATCACCGGGGAGCTGTTTTTT,CASRIRQGITGELFF
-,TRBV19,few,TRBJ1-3,TGTGCCACTTCGCAGGGGAACGAAAACACCATATATTTT,CATSQGNENTIYF
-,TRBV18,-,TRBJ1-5,TGTGCCAGCTCACCGGCACAGGAAGGTCAGCCCCAGCATTTT,CASSPAQEGQPQHF
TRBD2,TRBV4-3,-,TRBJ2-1,TGCGCCAGCAGCCAAGTCGGGCGGGGGAGCTCCTACAATGAGCAGTTCTTC,CASSQVGRGSSYNEQFF
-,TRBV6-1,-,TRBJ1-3,TGTGCCAGCAGTGAAGCAGCACAGATCTCTGGAAACACCATATATTTT,CASSEAAQISGNTIYF
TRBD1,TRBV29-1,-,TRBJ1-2,TGCAGCGTTGACAAGGACGACAGGGATTTCGGCTACACCTTC,CSVDKDDRDFGYTF
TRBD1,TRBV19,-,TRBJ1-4,TGTGCCAGGACAGGGGCGGCTAATGAAAAACTGTTTTTT,CARTGAANEKLFF
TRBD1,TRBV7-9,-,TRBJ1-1,TGTGCCAGCAGCTATGGGACAGGGGGAACTGAAGCTTTCTTT,CASSYGTGGTEAFF
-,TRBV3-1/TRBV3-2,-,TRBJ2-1,TGTGCCAGCAGCCCCCCCCAGTCCTACAATGAGCAGTTCTTC,CASSPPQSYNEQFF
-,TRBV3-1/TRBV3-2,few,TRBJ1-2,TGTGCCAGCAGCCGGACAGTAAATTCTGGCTACACCTTC,CASSRTVNSGYTF
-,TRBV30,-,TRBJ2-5,TGTGCCTGGAGGCGCACTATCCAAGAGACCCAGTACTTC,CAWRRTIQETQYF
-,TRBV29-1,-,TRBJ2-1,TGCAGCGTTCAGGCACCATCCTACAATGAGCAGTTCTTC,CSVQAPSYNEQFF
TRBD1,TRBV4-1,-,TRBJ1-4,TGCGCCAGCAGCCCCCGGGACAGGGGACCGAATGAAAAACTGTTTTTT,CASSPRDRGPNEKLFF